This T cell receptor (beta chain) was documented in a study of T cell responses to AZD1222 COVID-19 vaccine. Study details: Second-dose timings of about 4 or about 12 weeks were pooled. Regarding the study as a whole: Spike-specific TCR breadth and depth were elevated following two AZD1222 doses. Spike-spanning, vaccine-associated CD4 TCRs were dominant at 160-218 and 743-854.

The CDR3 extends over 14 amino acids. V was pared by 2 bases and J by 2 bases, with 2 bases of the junction left unmatched. Germline V CDR1 and CDR2: SGHAT, FQNNGV. About this clone itself: Its antigen is not known.

TCRdb's table, derived via immunoSEQ multiplex PCR, lists solely in-frame clones and lacks some. This table has over 150,000 clones, approximately 92% appearing once. This chain connects TRBV11-2 to TRBJ1-2, with 7 bases fitting TRBD1. The receptor's source is an adult in good health. This specimen consisted of peripheral blood, obtained on day 0 of AZD1222 vaccination. The CDR3 region has the DNA TGTGCCAGCAGCTTATCGACAGGGAACTATGGCTACACCTTC. Its translation: CASSLSTGNYGYTF.